The 27 T cell receptor beta chains listed next were all sequenced from one sample in a study of T-cell reconstitution after alpha-beta-depleted transplantation in children. It was with unique molecular identifiers that the TCRbeta library was prepared. TCRdb redid the calling of the PCR reads with MiXCR, one entry per CDR3 protein. The sample contains roughly 420,000 distinct CDR3 sequences, roughly 16% of which appear only once. Source: PBMCs, mostly from graft donor cells, taken 360 days after TCRalphabeta/CD19-depleted stem cell transplant. These receptors all come from a boy less than two years old who had a stem cell transplant for Wiskott-Aldrich syndrome, so the T cells may come from the graft donor.

This clonotype was seen only a few times. The chain employs TRBV27 and TRBJ2-3; 12 positions agree with TRBD2. The CDR3 runs 15 residues. CDR1 and CDR2 (germline): MNHEY, SMNVEV (reference sequence). Germline trimming cut 6 bases from V and 6 bases from J; bases unmatched to any gene: 7. The CDR3 nucleotides read TGTGCCAGCAGCTTTACTAGCGGGGGGCAGGATACGCAGTATTTT. Translated: CASSFTSGGQDTQYF.

The chain links TRBV10-2 to TRBJ2-3; D perhaps matches TRBD2 (5 bases). The CDR3 totals 15 residues. Germline values: CDR1 WSHSY, CDR2 SAAADI. V was trimmed by 8 bases and J by 0 bases, leaving 15 bases between them. For the CDR3, the DNA is TGCGCCAGCGGTGGGCCGAGCGGTAGCACAGATACGCAGTATTTT. The encoded protein is CASGGPSGSTDTQYF.

The chain links TRBV28 to TRBJ2-2; 9 bases fit TRBD1. In germline, CDR1 is MDHEN, CDR2 SYDVKM. The CDR3 covers 17 residues. V dropped 5 bases and J dropped 6; count of bases not matched to a gene: 13. The CDR3 here is CASSLLSGTGQAGELFF. DNA of the CDR3: TGTGCCAGCAGTCTACTCTCCGGGACAGGGCAAGCCGGGGAGCTGTTTTTT.

The chain carries TRBV3-1 and TRBJ2-2; no definite D call. Trimming took off 1 base at V and 0 bases at J, with 12 bases between the two ends. The CDR3 length is 17 residues. Germline V gene data show CDR1 as LGHDT and CDR2 as YNNKEL (reference sequence). The CDR3 loop reads CASSQVWARSNTGELFF. The DNA for the CDR3 is TGTGCCAGCAGCCAAGTCTGGGCTAGGTCGAACACCGGGGAGCTGTTTTTT.

In regard to this clonotype: The junction departs from germline at one end; a sequencing error may be responsible. The chain recombines TRBV24-1 with TRBJ2-1; no clear D. The CDR3 spans 13 residues. Germline V lookup: CDR1 KGHDR, CDR2 SFDVKD. CDR3 protein: CATSDYGYDEQFF. In DNA form, the CDR3 reads TGTGCCACCAGTGATTATGGCTACGATGAGCAGTTCTTC.

This chain links TRBV5-1 with TRBJ2-6; D possibly corresponds to TRBD1 (6 bases). Germline lookup yields CDR1 SGHRS and CDR2 YFSETQ. The length of the CDR3 is 20 residues. Trimming stripped 2 bases from V and 2 bases from J, with 23 bases between. CDR3 region: CASSFRGPMETLAGANVLTF. CDR3 nucleotides: TGCGCCAGCAGCTTCAGGGGCCCTATGGAGACTCTCGCTGGGGCCAACGTCCTGACTTTC.

This clonotype was seen a few times. The V gene is TRBV12-3 or TRBV12-4, the J gene TRBJ2-1; D is unclear. Trimming left V 1 base short and J 1 base short, with 14 bases between. The CDR3 covers 17 residues. Here the CDR3 reads CASSLVLQSLSYNEQFF. CDR3 sequence (DNA): TGTGCCAGCAGTTTAGTCCTCCAGTCGCTATCCTACAATGAGCAGTTCTTC.

This clonotype was counted only a few times. The chain couples TRBV27 to TRBJ2-5; 7 nucleotides align to TRBD1. Germline loops: CDR1 MNHEY, CDR2 SMNVEV (reference sequence). J gave up 1 base and V 4 bases, and 6 bases lay outside the gene matches. The CDR3 runs to 15 residues. CDR3 DNA sequence: TGTGCCAGCAGTTCCCGACAGGGCGGCCAAGAGACCCAGTACTTC. Translated: CASSSRQGGQETQYF.

This clonotype has more than one count but fewer than ten. The rearrangement uses TRBV18 and TRBJ1-1, with unresolved D. Trimming removed 1 base from V and 5 bases from J, with 8 bases in between. Germline V gene sequence: CDR1 KGHSH, CDR2 LQKENI. The CDR3 totals 13 residues. The CDR3 region has the DNA TGTGCCAGCTCACCACTCGGTGAGACTGAAGCTTTCTTT. Its protein is CASSPLGETEAFF.

This clonotype was seen a handful of times. The chain couples TRBV20-1 to TRBJ2-7; D is unresolved. The germline V and J ends were trimmed by 4 bases and 1 base, with 14 bases remaining between them. The CDR3 runs to 14 residues. Germline V gene data show CDR1 as DFQATT and CDR2 as SNEGSKA (reference sequence). The CDR3 is CSANVLLDSYEQYF. As DNA, the CDR3 is TGCAGTGCTAATGTTCTTCTAGATTCCTACGAGCAGTACTTC.

This clonotype was seen many times. The rearrangement uses TRBV5-1 and TRBJ2-1; no definite D call. The germline V gene encodes CDR1 SGHRS and CDR2 YFSETQ. V dropped 1 base and J dropped 0 bases, with 8 bases sitting between them. This CDR3 contains 15 residues. CDR3 DNA: TGCGCCAGCAGCTTGTGGCAGAGCTCCTACAATGAGCAGTTCTTC. Its protein is CASSLWQSSYNEQFF.

This clonotype has more than one count but fewer than ten. The chain couples TRBV3-1 to TRBJ2-5; 14 bases match TRBD2. Trimming removed 5 bases from V and 5 bases from J; junction bases left unmatched: 10. This CDR3 spans 17 amino acids. Germline CDR1 and CDR2: LGHDT and YNNKEL (reference sequence). CDR3 sequence: CASSAGWTSGGRETQYF. CDR3 in DNA: TGTGCCAGCAGCGCCGGTTGGACTAGCGGGGGGAGGGAGACCCAGTACTTC.

This clonotype came up a few times. The chain recombines TRBV24-1 with TRBJ2-7; no definite D call. There are 15 residues in the CDR3. Germline assignment: CDR1 KGHDR and CDR2 SFDVKD. The V gene lost 1 base and the J gene lost 7 bases, with 16 bases spanning the gap. As DNA, the CDR3 is TGTGCCACCAGTGATTTTTGGATGTCCTCCCGAGAGCAGTACTTC. Amino acids: CATSDFWMSSREQYF.

The J gene is TRBJ2-7, the V gene TRBV4-1; unclear D gene. The CDR3 totals 13 residues. The germline gives CDR1 MGHRA, CDR2 YSYEKL. Trimming took off 0 bases at V and 7 bases at J, with 10 bases between the two ends. The CDR3 reads CASSQDQTREQYF. The CDR3 bases are TGCGCCAGCAGCCAAGATCAAACGAGGGAGCAGTACTTC.

This clonotype was observed a few times. This chain connects TRBV2 to TRBJ2-5, with unresolved D. This CDR3 region has 12 residues. Germline V gene sequence: CDR1 SNHLY, CDR2 FYNNEI. V lost 2 bases and J lost 3, with 4 bases in between. CDR3 residues: CASSEIEETQYF. The CDR3 DNA follows: TGTGCCAGCAGTGAAATCGAAGAGACCCAGTACTTC.

This clonotype has more than one count but fewer than ten. The CDR3 DNA reads TGTGCCAGCAGCTTGGGCCTGCGTCTTGAGCAGTTCTTC. This gives the protein CASSLGLRLEQFF. The chain uses TRBV5-6 and TRBJ2-1; D remains ambiguous. CDR3 length equals 13 residues. Germline V CDR1 and CDR2: SGHDT, YYEEEE. V dropped 0 bases and J dropped 9 bases, with 10 bases sitting between them. The complete variable domain, with remaining parts taken from reference TRBV5-6 and TRBJ2-1, reads DAGVTQSPTHLIKTRGQQVTLRCSPKSGHDTVSWYQQALGQGPQFIFQYYEEEERQRGNFPDRFSGHQFPNYSSELNVNALLLGDSALYLCASSLGLRLEQFFGPGTRLTVL.

The gene calls are TRBV3-1 and TRBJ2-6; D is perhaps TRBD1 or TRBD2 (5 bases each). Germline assignment: CDR1 LGHDT and CDR2 YNNKEL (reference sequence). CDR3 length equals 14 residues. V lost 2 bases and J lost 6, with 8 bases in between. CDR3 sequence (DNA): TGTGCCAGCAGCCAAAGGGGAGCGGCCAACGTCCTGACTTTC. It is translated as CASSQRGAANVLTF.

In its sample, this clonotype was seen a few times. The chain uses TRBV27 and TRBJ2-7, with 8 bases aligning to TRBD2. V shed 4 bases, J shed 4 bases, and the junction held 6 bases outside the gene matches. The germline CDR1 and CDR2 sequences are MNHEY and SMNVEV (reference sequence). The CDR3 is made up of 14 amino acids. This CDR3 is CASSSGLATYEQYF. CDR3 nucleotide sequence: TGTGCCAGCAGTTCTGGACTAGCTACTTACGAGCAGTACTTC.

The rearrangement joins TRBV11-2 to TRBJ2-1, with unresolved D. The CDR3 consists of 13 residues. The ends were cut back, 2 bases at V and 7 bases at J, with 9 bases in the middle. Germline CDR1 is SGHAT and CDR2 is FQNNGV. CDR3 protein: CASSLNPGNEQFF. The CDR3 region has the DNA TGTGCCAGCAGCTTAAATCCCGGAAATGAGCAGTTCTTC.

This clonotype was found a few times. The chain is built from TRBV7-9 and TRBJ2-2, with D possibly matching TRBD2 (5 bases). Germline CDR1 is SEHNR and CDR2 is FQNEAQ (reference sequence). V lost 6 bases to trimming and J lost 8 bases, with 16 bases between them. The CDR3 covers 14 residues. The CDR3 nucleotides are TGTGCCAGCAGGACGGGAATCCCCCAAGGGGAGCTGTTTTTT. As protein: CASRTGIPQGELFF.

There are many counts of this clonotype. V usage is TRBV12-3 or TRBV12-4 and J usage is TRBJ1-2; the match to TRBD1 covers 8 bases. The ends lost 5 bases at V and 4 bases at J; junction bases unmatched: 9. The CDR3 has 15 amino acids. This CDR3 is CASSADRVAIYGYTF. The DNA of the CDR3 is TGTGCCAGCAGTGCGGACAGGGTTGCTATCTATGGCTACACCTTC.

This clonotype has just a few counts. The chain uses TRBV5-1 and TRBJ2-5, with 10 bases identical to TRBD2. The V gene end was trimmed by 0 bases and the J gene end by 4 bases; junction bases not matched to a gene: 6. The CDR3 runs 16 residues. CDR1 and CDR2 (germline): SGHRS, YFSETQ. The CDR3 DNA is TGCGCCAGCAGCTTGGGAGCGTCTAGCGGGGGAGAGACCCAGTACTTC. It translates to CASSLGASSGGETQYF.

This clonotype was recorded a few times. This chain joins TRBV24-1 and TRBJ2-1; maybe TRBD1 (6 bases). The V end was cut by 2 bases, the J end by 6 bases, with 19 bases between. This CDR3 spans 17 amino acids. Germline values: CDR1 KGHDR, CDR2 SFDVKD. CDR3 residues: CATSDYPGEGDGNEQFF. Here the CDR3 DNA reads TGTGCCACCAGTGATTACCCGGGTGAGGGGGATGGCAATGAGCAGTTCTTC.

This clonotype was seen a handful of times. The V and J genes are TRBV7-6 and TRBJ2-5, with TRBD2 matching 8 bases. Trimming removed 5 bases from V and 2 bases from J; junction bases left unmatched: 7. CDR1 and CDR2 from the germline V gene are SGHVS and FNYEAQ. The CDR3 loop spans 15 amino acids. The CDR3 region is CASSRRVAGQETQYF. The CDR3 region has the DNA TGTGCCAGCAGCCGCCGGGTAGCGGGGCAAGAGACCCAGTACTTC. The full variable domain, rest sourced from reference TRBV7-6 and TRBJ2-5, is GAGVSQSPRYKVTKRGQDVALRCDPISGHVSLYWYRQALGQGPEFLTYFNYEAQQDKSGLPNDRFSAERPEGSISTLTIQRTEQRDSAMYRCASSRRVAGQETQYFGPGTRLLVL.

The chain links TRBV5-1 to TRBJ2-3; 7 positions match TRBD1. This CDR3 is built from 16 residues. Trimming cost V 0 bases and J 2 bases; bases outside gene matches: 6. CDR1 and CDR2 (germline): SGHRS, YFSETQ. CDR3 loop: CASSLVGGSSTDTQYF. CDR3 in DNA: TGCGCCAGCAGCTTGGTAGGGGGCTCTTCCACAGATACGCAGTATTTT.

CDR3 in amino acids: CASSQGLTLVSGELFF. CDR3 in DNA: TGCGCCAGCAGCCAAGGACTGACTTTGGTTAGCGGGGAGCTGTTTTTT. The chain couples TRBV4-1 to TRBJ2-2; no clear D. The CDR3 sequence is 16 residues long. CDR1 MGHRA and CDR2 YSYEKL come from the germline V gene. V lost 1 base and J 7 bases, leaving 16 bases between the germline ends.

The rearrangement joins TRBV3-1 to TRBJ2-7; D is uncertain. The CDR3 has 13 amino acids. The germline gives CDR1 LGHDT, CDR2 YNNKEL (reference sequence). V was clipped by 1 base and J by 3 bases, with 7 bases between them. Here the CDR3 reads CASSQADNYEQYF. The CDR3 region has the DNA TGTGCCAGCAGCCAAGCTGACAACTACGAGCAGTACTTC.